The rows below give T cell receptor beta chains drawn from one sample of a study of blood T cells in healthy people across ages. A single record per CDR3 protein comes from TCRdb applying MiXCR to the 5' RACE reads. The table lists fewer than 900,000 distinct CDR3 sequences, about 36% of them singletons. Material for sequencing was blood. Receptors were obtained from a man younger than 35 in good health. Both conserved end residues are part of each CDR3. Each record gives: D gene, J gene, V gene, CDR3 length, clone size, CDR3 protein, CDR3 DNA. D genes are given only for firm matches. Part of the rows lack a size; the others show once, few, many or a class for expanded clones.

>-|TRBJ2-5|TRBV5-1|15|-
CASSGGLPYQETQYF
TGCGCCAGCAGCGGAGGATTGCCCTACCAAGAGACCCAGTACTTC
>-|TRBJ1-2|TRBV12-3/TRBV12-4|19|-
CASRHLLRAKEPTNYGYTF
TGTGCCAGCAGACACCTCCTCCGGGCCAAAGAACCAACTAACTATGGCTACACCTTC
>-|TRBJ2-7|TRBV7-2|16|many
CASSLTWSRIAHEQYF
TGTGCCAGCAGCCTTACCTGGTCCAGGATTGCTCACGAGCAGTACTTC
>-|TRBJ2-4|TRBV28|12|once
CASSPAQNIQYF
TGTGCCAGCAGCCCAGCCCAAAACATTCAGTACTTC
>-|TRBJ2-1|TRBV6-5|13|few
CASSPRDFNEQFF
TGTGCCAGCAGCCCCAGGGACTTCAATGAGCAGTTCTTC
>TRBD2|TRBJ2-3|TRBV9|16|-
CASSADPGGPADTQYF
TGTGCCAGCAGCGCAGATCCGGGGGGGCCGGCAGATACGCAGTATTTT
>TRBD2|TRBJ2-7|TRBV7-2|16|-
CASNAAGGQSSYEQYF
TGTGCCAGCAACGCAGCGGGGGGGCAGAGCTCCTACGAGCAGTACTTC
>-|TRBJ1-5|TRBV21-1|15|many
CASSKIVRAGQPQHF
TGTGCCAGCAGCAAAATCGTCAGGGCCGGTCAGCCCCAGCATTTT
>-|TRBJ1-4|TRBV6-5|15|-
CTSSSPQGRDEKLFF
TGTACCAGCAGTTCCCCACAGGGCAGAGATGAAAAACTGTTTTTT
>TRBD2|TRBJ2-3|TRBV10-3|15|-
CAISDLAGGPDTQYF
TGTGCCATCAGTGACTTGGCGGGGGGGCCAGATACGCAGTATTTT
>TRBD1|TRBJ1-2|TRBV6-1|13|few
CATWDRSNYGYTF
TGTGCCACCTGGGACAGGAGTAACTATGGCTACACCTTC
>-|TRBJ2-4|TRBV29-1|10|few
CSAGSGVQYF
TGCAGCGCCGGATCCGGCGTTCAGTACTTC
>-|TRBJ1-2|TRBV30|14|-
CAWNLRGRENGYTF
TGTGCCTGGAACCTCCGAGGGAGGGAGAACGGCTACACCTTC
>-|TRBJ1-6|TRBV20-1|16|few
CSARPRPRTYNSPLHF
TGCAGTGCTAGACCCCGCCCCAGGACATATAATTCACCCCTCCACTTT
>-|TRBJ2-1|TRBV3-1|16|once
CASSQDLRLELETQFF
TGTGCCAGCAGCCAAGATCTACGACTCGAGCTGGAGACCCAGTTCTTC
>TRBD2|TRBJ2-4|TRBV4-3|16|-
CASSQDPRTSLNIQYF
TGCGCCAGCAGCCAAGATCCCCGGACTAGCCTAAACATTCAGTACTTC
>TRBD1|TRBJ2-7|TRBV12-3/TRBV12-4|12|few
CASSRGQREQYF
TGTGCCAGCAGTAGGGGACAGCGGGAGCAGTACTTC
>-|TRBJ1-1|TRBV15|15|-
CATSRDTGGNTEAFF
TGTGCCACCAGCAGAGATACAGGAGGGAACACTGAAGCTTTCTTT
>-|TRBJ2-5|TRBV25-1|15|-
CASGPPGTLQETQYF
TGTGCCAGCGGCCCCCCCGGGACCCTCCAAGAGACCCAGTACTTC
>-|TRBJ2-4|TRBV11-2|13|-
CASSSQGNNIQYF
TGTGCCAGCAGCTCACAGGGTAACAACATTCAGTACTTC
>TRBD2|TRBJ2-5|TRBV29-1|16|-
CSVEGGTSGAYNEQYF
TGCAGCGTTGAAGGAGGGACTAGCGGTGCCTACAATGAGCAGTACTTC
>TRBD2|TRBJ2-5|TRBV6-5|15|-
CASSPPGGLGKTQYF
TGTGCCAGCAGCCCACCGGGGGGGTTGGGAAAGACCCAGTACTTC
>-|TRBJ1-5|TRBV7-2|16|-
CASSPTPGLRGQPQHF
TGTGCCAGCAGCCCCACGCCCGGGTTGAGGGGTCAGCCCCAGCATTTT
>-|TRBJ2-1|TRBV2|18|-
CATTLSGAEMGTRNVQFF
TGTGCCACCACCCTTTCAGGGGCGGAGATGGGGACCAGGAATGTGCAGTTCTTC
>-|TRBJ1-2|TRBV20-1|14|-
CSAREGSTQGGYTF
TGCAGTGCCCGAGAGGGATCTACGCAGGGTGGCTACACCTTC
>-|TRBJ2-1|TRBV12-3/TRBV12-4|15|-
CASSSPETVYNEQFF
TGTGCCAGCAGTTCCCCCGAGACAGTCTACAATGAGCAGTTCTTC
>-|TRBJ2-3|TRBV12-3/TRBV12-4|14|-
CASSIRTGTDTQYF
TGTGCCAGCAGTATAAGGACAGGCACAGATACGCAGTATTTT
>TRBD2|TRBJ2-5|TRBV3-1|18|few
CASSQALAGGSKQETQYF
TGTGCCAGCAGCCAAGCTTTAGCGGGGGGGAGCAAACAAGAGACCCAGTACTTC
>TRBD2|TRBJ2-3|TRBV9|16|many
CASSSRAGGSPDTQYF
TGTGCCAGCAGCTCGAGAGCGGGGGGTAGCCCAGATACGCAGTATTTT
>-|TRBJ1-5|TRBV10-3|13|many
CAINEGRWQPQHF
TGTGCCATCAACGAGGGAAGATGGCAGCCCCAGCATTTT
>-|TRBJ2-5|TRBV7-2|15|-
CASNPGGVVWETQYF
TGTGCCAGCAACCCCGGCGGCGTCGTGTGGGAGACCCAGTACTTC
>TRBD1|TRBJ2-7|TRBV5-5|14|-
CASSVDRGPNEQYF
TGTGCCAGCAGCGTGGACAGGGGTCCCAACGAGCAGTACTTC
>TRBD2|TRBJ2-1|TRBV4-1|15|-
CASSQDAAGGREQFF
TGCGCCAGCAGCCAAGATGCAGCGGGGGGGCGGGAGCAGTTCTTC
>-|TRBJ1-5|TRBV7-9|14|-
CVSSLGRTNQPQHF
TGTGTCAGCAGCTTAGGGCGGACCAATCAGCCCCAGCATTTT
>TRBD1|TRBJ1-2|TRBV7-9|14|-
CASSSGTALYGYTF
TGTGCCAGCAGCTCCGGGACAGCCCTATACGGCTACACCTTC
>TRBD2|TRBJ2-1|TRBV4-1|14|few
CASEVAGGYNEQFF
TGCGCCAGCGAAGTAGCGGGGGGTTACAATGAGCAGTTCTTC
>-|TRBJ1-5|TRBV20-1|13|-
CSARVGYNQPQHF
TGCAGTGCTAGAGTGGGTTACAATCAGCCCCAGCATTTT
>TRBD1|TRBJ2-1|TRBV3-1|14|-
CASSYKTGWNEQFF
TGTGCCAGCAGCTATAAGACAGGGTGGAATGAGCAGTTCTTC
>-|TRBJ1-5|TRBV2|14|few
CASSEARAGQPQHF
TGTGCCAGCAGTGAAGCGAGGGCAGGGCAGCCCCAGCATTTT
>TRBD1|TRBJ2-6|TRBV4-2|19|-
CASSHPRDRELTGANVLTF
TGTGCCAGCAGCCACCCCCGGGACAGGGAGCTTACTGGGGCCAACGTCCTGACTTTC